This T cell receptor beta chain came from a study of CD4 T cells in relation to SARS-CoV-2 and coronaviruses. Study-level information: A couple of subjects were Hispanic; patients were seven to nine males and a few females. Study-level results: No donor gave both pre-pandemic and post-infection samples.

Germline V CDR1 and CDR2: SGHRS, YFSETQ. CDR3 size: 16 residues. Trimming shortened V by 0 bases and J by 2 bases, and 9 bases separated the two germline ends. Cryopreserved PBMCs were CD4-enriched, then split into naive and memory cells. In the case of this clone: The antigen is undetermined.

The data were produced by immunoSEQ multiplex PCR, yet TCRdb's version contains in-frame clones alone and is incomplete. The sample includes about 56,000 clones, about 90% of them seen just once. The sample was naive CD4+ T cells from PBMCs. Stated subset: naive CD4+ T cells isolated by negative enrichment. The sequence was obtained from an adult with COVID-19. The V and J genes are TRBV5-1 and TRBJ2-6; D gene uncertain. DNA of the CDR3: TGCGCCAGCAGCTTGGTAGGGTTTCCTGGGGCCAACGTCCTGACTTTC. This codes for CASSLVGFPGANVLTF.